What follows describes a single TCR beta chain. This sample stems from a study of blood T cell repertoires in COVID-19. This CDR3 has 14 amino acids. V was shortened by 0 bases and J by 1 base, with 6 bases between the two germline ends. The V gene's germline CDR1 is LGHDT and CDR2 YNNKEL (reference sequence). Authors' data handling: Estimation of nucleated cell counts relied on the amplification of reference gene primers. Only in-frame clones appear in the TCRdb table, and some are missing; sequencing was by immunoSEQ multiplex PCR. V, J and clone size derive from that table, while D and trimming were established from the DNA sequence. This table has some 500,000 clones, around 90% appearing once.

The V call is TRBV3-1 (or the pseudogene TRBV3-2), the J call TRBJ1-2; tentative D call: TRBD1 (5 bases). What was sequenced was peripheral blood. The clonotype was recovered from a woman in her forties or fifties with COVID-19, enrolled during active disease. The CDR3: CASSQDGGNYGYTF. For the CDR3, the DNA is TGTGCCAGCAGCCAAGACGGGGGTAACTATGGCTACACCTTC.